Following are 16 T cell receptor delta chains from one sample sequenced in a study of gamma-delta chains in newborns, infants, children. TCRdb redid clone calling on the reads using CATT. The profile covers about 11,000 delta-chain clones, with about 9.4% appearing a single time and over 7.5% taken by the ten largest. Sequencing input: blood. The origin of the receptors is a child who was a newborn, infant or young child, either healthy, febrile or measles-vaccinated (not recorded which).

There are a few counts of this clone. The mismatch at residue 8 between this DNA's translation and the TCRdb protein of a much larger clone likely reflects a read error; the protein shown is translated from the DNA. The CDR3 DNA sequence: TGTGCCTGTGACACCTGGGGGGTACGCAGCTCCTGGGACACCCGACAGATGTTTTTC. This translates into CACDTWGVRSSWDTRQMFF. The chain links TRDV2 to TRDJ3; possibly TRDD3 for D (6 bases). Germline V gives CDR1 GEAIGNYY, CDR2 EKD. The CDR3 covers 19 residues. Trimming pared 0 bases from V and 0 bases from J, leaving 14 bases between.

The rearrangement joins TRDV1 to TRDJ1; possible D gene TRDD3, 5 bases. In germline, CDR1 is TSWWSYY, CDR2 QGS. The CDR3 is 18 amino acids. Trimming left V 4 bases short and J 0 bases short, with 21 bases between. This chain's CDR3 is CALGANPWRGADTDKLIF. The DNA for the CDR3 is TGTGCTCTTGGGGCAAATCCATGGCGGGGGGCCGACACCGATAAACTCATCTTT.

In its sample, this clone is medium-sized. This may come from a read error, since a much larger clone is one base off. V gene TRDV2 combines with J gene TRDJ1; TRDD3 aligns across 7 bases. With V trimmed by 3 bases and J by 1 base, 4 bases remained unmatched. The CDR3 loop spans 14 amino acids. The germline V gene encodes CDR1 GEAIGNYY and CDR2 EKD. For the CDR3, the DNA is TGTGCCTGTGACCGGTGGGGGACCACCGATAAACTCATCTTT. Amino acids: CACDRWGTTDKLIF.

The chain recombines TRDV2 with TRDJ3, with TRDD3 matching 8 bases. This CDR3 region has 19 residues. Germline V gene data show CDR1 as GEAIGNYY and CDR2 as EKD. With V trimmed by 1 base and J by 0 bases, 7 bases remained unmatched. The CDR3 sequence is CACDTLGASSSWDTRQMFF. The CDR3 DNA reads TGTGCCTGTGACACACTGGGGGCCTCAAGCTCCTGGGACACCCGACAGATGTTTTTC.

In its sample, this clone was seen a few times. The CDR3 DNA follows: TGTGCCTGTGACACCTACTGGGGACTAAGCTCCTGGGACACCCGACAGATGTTTTTC. The encoded protein is CACDTYWGLSSWDTRQMFF. The genes are TRDV2 and TRDJ3; 7 positions match TRDD3. CDR1 GEAIGNYY and CDR2 EKD come from the germline V gene. Trimming took 0 bases from V and 0 from J; bases not matched to a gene: 7. The CDR3 extends over 19 amino acids.

The table lists this clone with a count of one. This could be a read error, since a much larger clone is one nucleotide away. The rearrangement joins TRDV1 to TRDJ1; 9 bases agree with TRDD3. This CDR3 comprises 16 residues. CDR1 and CDR2 (germline): TSWWSYY, QGS. CDR3 amino acids: CALGETLLGDTYKLIF. The DNA for the CDR3 is TGTGCTCTTGGGGAAACGTTACTGGGGGACACCTATAAACTCATCTTT.

Note on this clone: The sample has other DNA sequences that encode this CDR3 too. The chain recombines TRDV2 with TRDJ1; a weak D match, TRDD3 (6 bases). The CDR3 spans 21 residues. Trimming removed 0 bases at V and 0 bases at J, with 28 bases between. Germline-derived CDR1 and CDR2 are GEAIGNYY and EKD. CDR3 sequence: CACDTVVGGSRLGGYTDKLIF. As DNA, the CDR3 is TGTGCCTGTGACACCGTCGTTGGGGGTTCCAGACTTGGTGGATACACCGATAAACTCATCTTT.

The rearrangement uses TRDV2 and TRDJ3; 9 nucleotides match TRDD3. This CDR3 spans 19 amino acids. Trimming cost V 1 base and J 0 bases; bases outside gene matches: 6. Germline-derived CDR1 and CDR2 are GEAIGNYY and EKD. The CDR3 is CACDTTGGPLSWDTRQMFF. In DNA form, the CDR3 reads TGTGCCTGTGACACAACTGGGGGACCCCTCTCCTGGGACACCCGACAGATGTTTTTC.

This clone was detected only a few times. The chain uses TRDV2 and TRDJ1, with 9 bases that match TRDD3. The CDR3 runs 21 residues. Germline loops: CDR1 GEAIGNYY, CDR2 EKD. V trimming: 1 base; J trimming: 0 bases; junction bases outside the gene matches: 20. CDR3 coding DNA: TGTGCCTGTGACACGACGGAGAACGACTCTACTGGGGGACCGTACACCGATAAACTCATCTTT. As protein: CACDTTENDSTGGPYTDKLIF.

About this clone itself: A single base separates this from a much larger clone, so it may be a read error. The rearrangement joins TRDV2 to TRDJ2, with 11 bases aligning to TRDD3. Germline CDR1 GEAIGNYY, CDR2 EKD. This CDR3 spans 16 amino acids. J was trimmed by 6 bases and V by 3 bases; bases with no gene match: 8. In nucleotides, the CDR3 is TGTGCCTGTGACTTACTGGGGGATAGGAGTTCAGCACAACTCTTCTTT. The encoded protein is CACDLLGDRSSAQLFF.

To note about this clone: A much larger clone sits a single nucleotide away, making a read error possible. The sample contains more than one DNA sequence encoding this CDR3. The chain is built from TRDV2 and TRDJ3; 10 bases fit TRDD3. This CDR3 has 17 residues. Germline V gene data show CDR1 as GEAIGNYY and CDR2 as EKD. Here the CDR3 reads CACDTAGGYWDTRQMFF. CDR3 nucleotides: TGTGCTTGTGACACCGCTGGGGGATACTGGGACACCCGACAGATGTTTTTC.

This clone has more than one count but fewer than ten. Different DNA sequences within this sample yield the same CDR3. The gene calls are TRDV1 and TRDJ1; D unclear. Trimming took off 5 bases at V and 4 bases at J, with 23 bases between the two ends. Germline CDR1 is TSWWSYY and CDR2 is QGS. This CDR3 contains 17 residues. The CDR3 sequence is CALGNRRHSVYIDKLIF. For the CDR3, the DNA is TGTGCTCTTGGGAACCGCCGACATTCCGTATATATCGATAAACTCATCTTT.

The chain links TRDV2 to TRDJ3, with TRDD3 matching over 9 bases. Germline assignment: CDR1 GEAIGNYY and CDR2 EKD. The junction had 8 bases not matched to a gene; V was cut back by 0 bases and J by 0 bases. The CDR3 has 20 residues. The CDR3 nucleotides read TGTGCCTGTGACACCGTGGGAGTACTGGGGGACTCCTGGGACACCCGACAGATGTTTTTC. Protein: CACDTVGVLGDSWDTRQMFF.

A word on this clone: The amino acid sequence in TCRdb belongs to a much larger clone and departs from this DNA's translation at residue 4, likely a sequencing read error; the sequence shown is translated from the DNA. This chain uses TRDV2 with TRDJ2; TRDD3 matches at 9 bases. Germline values: CDR1 GEAIGNYY, CDR2 EKD. With V trimmed by 5 bases and J by 1 base, 4 bases remained unmatched. The length of the CDR3 is 15 residues. The CDR3 loop reads CACGVLGDLTAQLFF. DNA for the CDR3: TGTGCCTGTGGCGTACTGGGGGATTTGACAGCACAACTCTTCTTT.

Details on this clone: The translation of this DNA and the TCRdb protein of a much larger clone differ at residue 8, probably owing to a read error; the protein shown here is translated from the DNA. This chain joins TRDV2 and TRDJ3, with 7 bases lining up with TRDD3. Germline-derived CDR1 and CDR2 are GEAIGNYY and EKD. V trimming: 1 base; J trimming: 0 bases; junction bases outside the gene matches: 5. CDR3 size: 18 residues. In DNA form, the CDR3 reads TGTGCCTGTGACACTGGGGGACACGGCTCCTGGGACACCCGACAGATGTTTTTC. Protein sequence: CACDTGGHGSWDTRQMFF.

In the case of this clone: A read error may explain this, as a much larger clone is one base away. The same CDR3 also results from other DNA sequences found in this sample. V usage is TRDV2 and J usage is TRDJ3; 9 bases fit TRDD3. The CDR3 extends over 18 amino acids. The germline CDR1 and CDR2 sequences are GEAIGNYY and EKD. Written as DNA, the CDR3 is TGTGCCTGCGACACCTACTGGGGGAGCTCCTGGGACACCCGACAGATGTTTTTC. Translated, it gives CACDTYWGSSWDTRQMFF.